This T cell receptor (beta chain) was identified in a study of T-cell reconstitution after alpha-beta-depleted transplantation in children. It was with unique molecular identifiers that the TCRbeta library was prepared. Via MiXCR, TCRdb re-called the PCR reads, giving one row per CDR3 protein. Found here are approximately 500,000 distinct CDR3 sequences, roughly 27% of them singletons; the top ten hold less than 40%. CDR3 length: 15 residues. Germline loops: CDR1 MGHRA, CDR2 YSYEKL. The V segment lost 0 bases and the J segment 3 bases; nucleotides outside the gene matches: 5. This clonotype was picked up a small number of times. The antigen remains undetermined. Study results and caveats: Several hundred expanded graft clones reportedly gave rise to the alpha-beta T cells present about two months after transplant. In some patients, recipient T cells and intrathymic progenitors surviving conditioning explained high day-60 diversity.

The J gene is TRBJ2-7, the V gene TRBV4-1; 7 bases fit TRBD2. The origin of this receptor is a boy under two years old with Wiskott-Aldrich syndrome, due to receive a stem cell transplant. The sequenced sample was PBMCs, obtained before TCRalphabeta/CD19-depleted stem cell transplant. The CDR3 spells CASSQDKASGYEQYF. In DNA form, the CDR3 reads TGCGCCAGCAGCCAAGATAAGGCTAGCGGCTACGAGCAGTACTTC.